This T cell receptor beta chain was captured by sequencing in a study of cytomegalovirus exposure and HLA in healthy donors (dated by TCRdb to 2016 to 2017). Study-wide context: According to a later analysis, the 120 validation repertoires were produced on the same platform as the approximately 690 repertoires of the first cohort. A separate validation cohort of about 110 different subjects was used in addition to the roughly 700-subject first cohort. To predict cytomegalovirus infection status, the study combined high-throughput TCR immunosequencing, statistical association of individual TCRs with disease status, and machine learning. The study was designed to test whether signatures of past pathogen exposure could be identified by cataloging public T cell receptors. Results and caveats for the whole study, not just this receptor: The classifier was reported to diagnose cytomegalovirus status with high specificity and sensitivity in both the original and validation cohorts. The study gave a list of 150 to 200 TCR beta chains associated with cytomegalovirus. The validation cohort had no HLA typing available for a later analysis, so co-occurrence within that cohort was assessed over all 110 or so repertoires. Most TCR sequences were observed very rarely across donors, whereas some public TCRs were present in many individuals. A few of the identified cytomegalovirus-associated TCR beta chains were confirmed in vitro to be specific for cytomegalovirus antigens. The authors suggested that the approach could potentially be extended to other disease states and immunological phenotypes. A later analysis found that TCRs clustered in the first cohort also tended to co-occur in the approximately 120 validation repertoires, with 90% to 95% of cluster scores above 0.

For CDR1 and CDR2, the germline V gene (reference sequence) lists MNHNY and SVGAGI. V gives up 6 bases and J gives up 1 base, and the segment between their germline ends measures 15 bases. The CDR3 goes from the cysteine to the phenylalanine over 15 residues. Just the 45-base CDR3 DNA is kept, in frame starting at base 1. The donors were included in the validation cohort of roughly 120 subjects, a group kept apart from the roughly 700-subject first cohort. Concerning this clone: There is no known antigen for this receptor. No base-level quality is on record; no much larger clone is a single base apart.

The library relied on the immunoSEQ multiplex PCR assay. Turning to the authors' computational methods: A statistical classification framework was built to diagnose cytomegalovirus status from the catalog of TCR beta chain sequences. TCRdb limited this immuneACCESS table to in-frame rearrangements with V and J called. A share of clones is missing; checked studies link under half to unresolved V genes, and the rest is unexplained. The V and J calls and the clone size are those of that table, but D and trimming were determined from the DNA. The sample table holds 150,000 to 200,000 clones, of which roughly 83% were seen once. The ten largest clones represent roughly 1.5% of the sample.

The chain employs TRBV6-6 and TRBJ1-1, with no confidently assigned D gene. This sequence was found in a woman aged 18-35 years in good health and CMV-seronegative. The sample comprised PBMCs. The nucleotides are TGTGCCAGCAGACCCTCCCGTGGCGGGAACACTGAAGCTTTCTTT. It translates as CASRPSRGGNTEAFF.